The 5 T cell receptor beta chains below come from one sample, sequenced in a study of T-cell memory formation after mild COVID-19 listed by TCRdb under 2021. Receptor libraries were prepared by 5' RACE. The instrument given in TCRdb is Illumina NovaSeq 6000. Through fastp at Q25 and MiXCR, TCRdb rebuilt clones from the public reads, retaining in-frame beta chains. Each CDR3 protein gets just one entry, which takes the most common genes and DNA from the rows behind it. The sample table shows hundreds of thousands of distinct CDR3 sequences, and 15% to 20% are seen once. The ten largest make up 20% to 25% of the sample. Sample: PBMCs or a T cell subset sorted from them (not recorded which). The receptor set was obtained from a man aged 18 to 29 who had mild COVID-19 (a few samples of this study predate the infection). The sample titles of this study are shuffled in the database, so cell type and time point are left out; the donor was told from shared clones.

The chain uses TRBV7-2 and TRBJ1-5, with D tentatively TRBD1 (5 bases). The CDR3 has 15 amino acids. The V gene's germline CDR1 is SGHTA and CDR2 FQGNSA. Trimming cost V 4 bases and J 9 bases, with 19 bases left between them. The CDR3 here is CASSSGRSPFMPQHF. As DNA, the CDR3 is TGTGCCAGCAGCTCGGGACGGAGTCCTTTCATGCCCCAGCATTTT.

This clonotype was counted only a few times. The CDR3 nucleotides are TGCGCCAGCAGCTTGGACTCCAGGGTTCACGGGGAGCTGTTTTTT. Its translation is CASSLDSRVHGELFF. The chain recombines TRBV5-1 with TRBJ2-2, with D possibly matching TRBD1 (5 bases). This CDR3 contains 15 residues. Germline CDR1 and CDR2: SGHRS and YFSETQ. V lost 0 bases to trimming and J lost 7 bases, with 13 bases between them.

This clonotype was detected a few times. The chain is built from TRBV29-1 and TRBJ2-5; a weak D match, TRBD1 (6 bases). The CDR3 consists of 13 residues. CDR1 is SQVTM and CDR2 is ANQGSEA in the germline V gene. V lost 1 base to trimming and J lost 3 bases, with 9 bases between them. This CDR3 reads CSVEGTVKETQYF. The DNA for the CDR3 is TGCAGCGTTGAAGGGACAGTGAAAGAGACCCAGTACTTC.

This clonotype was seen more than once but under ten times. V gene TRBV5-1 combines with J gene TRBJ2-1; 8 nucleotides match TRBD1. The CDR3 has 13 residues. V shed 4 bases, J shed 9 bases, and the junction held 6 bases outside the gene matches. The germline gives CDR1 SGHRS, CDR2 YFSETQ. CDR3: CASSLIGTGEQFF. Written as DNA, the CDR3 is TGCGCCAGCAGCCTGATAGGGACAGGTGAGCAGTTCTTC.

The chain links TRBV7-9 to TRBJ1-2, with D perhaps matching TRBD1 (5 bases). The CDR3 totals 17 residues. CDR1 and CDR2 from the germline V gene are SEHNR and FQNEAQ (reference sequence). Trimming cost V 3 bases and J 0 bases, with 17 bases left between them. The CDR3 sequence: CASSLAGHDISNYGYTF. In nucleotides, the CDR3 is TGTGCCAGCAGCTTGGCAGGACACGATATTTCTAACTATGGCTACACCTTC.